This T cell receptor beta chain was recorded in a study of shared clonotypes between healthy human individuals. About the research overall: A donor's plate count was three for CD4 naive and three for CD4 memory; CD8 naive had two and CD8 memory one.

Germline V lookup: CDR1 LNHDA, CDR2 SQIVND (reference sequence). CDR3 length equals 14 residues. V shed 3 bases and J shed 2 bases, with 11 bases lying between them. Libraries were prepared by immunoSEQ multiplex PCR; TCRdb keeps only in-frame clonotypes and omits some of them. The sample contains some 1,600,000 clones, 95% to 99% of which appear only once. The sample comprised naive CD4+ T cells sorted from blood. As for subset: CD45RA+ positively selected. This chain links TRBV19 with TRBJ2-7; D gene uncertain. This sequence originates from a man aged 25 to 40 in good health. This CDR3 reads CASSIWGSPYEQYF. The CDR3 nucleotides read TGTGCCAGTAGTATTTGGGGAAGCCCCTACGAGCAGTACTTC.